This T cell receptor (beta chain) was identified in a study of blood T cells in healthy people across ages. Combining a sample-barcoded 5' primer with a J-beta primer mix, a second PCR ran for 7 to 11 cycles. Tags on each cDNA molecule came from a template-switch adaptor with 12 random nucleotides. In TCRdb, the 5' RACE reads were re-called with MiXCR into one record per CDR3 protein. The sample consists of over 1,500,000 distinct CDR3 sequences, about 39% of them appearing once. Isolation recovered at least 6 million PBMCs from every sample. Germline CDR1 reads SGHAT; CDR2 reads FQNNGV. V was clipped by 4 bases and J by 0 bases, with 10 bases between them. The CDR3 runs 15 residues. This clonotype was found a few times.

The TCR was taken from a human donor in good health. The material sequenced was blood. The chain combines TRBV11-2 with TRBJ2-1; D is uncertain. The CDR3 protein is CASSSQPNSYNEQFF. The CDR3 region has the DNA TGTGCCAGCAGCTCCCAACCCAACTCCTACAATGAGCAGTTCTTC.